These T cell receptor beta chains were read from a single sample in a study of CD8 T cells in ankylosing spondylitis. TCRdb used MiXCR to reprocess the 5' RACE reads, holding one entry per CDR3 protein. The table shows about 700,000 distinct CDR3 sequences, with around a fifth occurring only once. Sequenced input: blood, either unsorted or a sorted T cell fraction (not recorded which). The receptors come from a male donor with ankylosing spondylitis. Each CDR3 is given with its conserved first and last residue. The D gene is left open where the match is weak. The listing skips clone size in some rows; elsewhere it reads once, few, many or a size class.

V gene,clone size,J gene,D gene,CDR3 DNA,CDR3 protein
TRBV5-1,.,TRBJ2-7,.,TGCGCCAGCAGCTTGGGAGAGTATTACGAGCAGTACTTC,CASSLGEYYEQYF
TRBV6-1,.,TRBJ1-6,.,TGTGCCAGCAGTGAGGGCCCGGAGGGATCACCCCTCCACTTT,CASSEGPEGSPLHF
TRBV12-3/TRBV12-4,.,TRBJ2-7,.,TGTGCCAGCAACCAAGGGGGAGGAACCTACGAGCAGTACTTC,CASNQGGGTYEQYF
TRBV5-1,few,TRBJ2-7,.,TGCGCCAGCAGCTCCAGGACGGACTCGGGGGAGCAGTACTTC,CASSSRTDSGEQYF
TRBV29-1,many,TRBJ1-1,.,TGCAGCGTTGAACAGGACACTGAAGCTTTCTTT,CSVEQDTEAFF
TRBV7-8,.,TRBJ2-1,TRBD2,TGTGCCAGCAGCGCAGGACTAGCGGTGGCGTTCTTC,CASSAGLAVAFF
TRBV20-1,.,TRBJ2-3,.,TGCAGTGCCCCTCGTGGGGCCGCGACAGATACGCAGTATTTT,CSAPRGAATDTQYF
TRBV12-3/TRBV12-4,.,TRBJ2-2,.,TGTGCCAGCAGGCCAGCAGGGGACACCGGGGAGCTGTTTTTT,CASRPAGDTGELFF
TRBV5-1,few,TRBJ2-7,TRBD1,TGCGCCAGCAGCTCCCTGGCGGGACAGGGGGCTTCCGAGCAGTACTTC,CASSSLAGQGASEQYF
TRBV12-3/TRBV12-4,many,TRBJ2-5,.,TGTGCCAGCAGTTTAGCGAGTCGGAAAAGAGCCCAGTACTTC,CASSLASRKRAQYF
TRBV20-1,few,TRBJ1-4,.,TGCAGTGCAAACAGGCCGGCGAAGGAAAAACTGTTTTTT,CSANRPAKEKLFF
TRBV3-1,.,TRBJ2-3,TRBD2,TGTGCCAGCAGCCACCAAGGACTAGCGGGACCGGATACGCAGTATTTT,CASSHQGLAGPDTQYF
TRBV11-2,few,TRBJ1-6,TRBD1,TGTGCCAGCAGCTTAGAAGGGACAGGGGGATCACCCCTCCACTTT,CASSLEGTGGSPLHF
TRBV11-2,few,TRBJ2-3,TRBD2,TGTGCCAGCAGCTTAGGGGGGGGTAGACTCACAGATACGCAGTATTTT,CASSLGGGRLTDTQYF
TRBV7-9,.,TRBJ1-1,TRBD1,TGTGCCAGCAAATCGGGACAGGACCTAACTGAAGCTTTCTTT,CASKSGQDLTEAFF
TRBV29-1,few,TRBJ2-3,.,TGCAGCGTGAGGGGGGGGAGCACAGATACGCAGTATTTT,CSVRGGSTDTQYF
TRBV12-3/TRBV12-4,many,TRBJ2-3,.,TGTGCCAGCAGACCCGGGACCACAGATACGCAGTATTTT,CASRPGTTDTQYF